Listed below are T cell receptor beta chains from one sample, sequenced in a study of molecular identifiers for immune sequencing clone quantification. TCRdb redid the calling of the PCR reads with MiXCR, one entry per CDR3 protein. This table holds about 640,000 distinct CDR3 sequences, roughly 21% found once. Sequenced input: naive CD8+ T cells from blood, with Jurkat cell RNA spiked in. All receptors come from a human donor in good health. Some libraries in this study had Jurkat cell RNA spiked in. Each CDR3 is given with its conserved first and last residue. D genes are given only for firm matches. The listing skips clone size in some rows; elsewhere it reads once, few, many or a size class.

CDR3	DNA	J	V	size	D
CASSGIGQGWSYEQYF	TGTGCCAGCAGTGGTATCGGGCAGGGGTGGTCCTACGAGCAGTACTTC	TRBJ2-7	TRBV25-1	many	-
CASSVFGGGAADTQYF	TGTGCCAGCAGCGTATTTGGCGGGGGGGCCGCAGATACGCAGTATTTT	TRBJ2-3	TRBV9	many	TRBD2
CASSHRHYEQYF	TGTGCCAGCAGCCACCGACATTACGAGCAGTACTTC	TRBJ2-7	TRBV7-9	few	-
CASSPRDGAYEQYF	TGTGCCAGCAGTCCCCGGGACGGAGCCTACGAGCAGTACTTC	TRBJ2-7	TRBV28	-	-
CASSGAYGEYEQYF	TGCGCCAGCAGTGGGGCCTATGGCGAGTACGAGCAGTACTTC	TRBJ2-7	TRBV5-1	few	-
CASSQVGGEYQPQHF	TGTGCCAGCAGCCAGGTCGGGGGGGAGTATCAGCCCCAGCATTTT	TRBJ1-5	TRBV4-2	many	-
CATSKTTGWGEAFF	TGTGCCACCAGCAAGACAACAGGGTGGGGTGAAGCTTTCTTT	TRBJ1-1	TRBV15	many	-
CASRPLPGQGKGTQYF	TGTGCCAGCAGACCCCTACCGGGACAGGGGAAAGGGACCCAGTACTTC	TRBJ2-5	TRBV6-2/TRBV6-3	-	TRBD1
CASSIDSAGSTNEKLFF	TGTGCCAGTAGTATAGATTCGGCGGGATCAACTAATGAAAAACTGTTTTTT	TRBJ1-4	TRBV19	-	-
CASSLEQPANYGYTF	TGTGCCAGCAGCTTAGAACAGCCAGCTAACTATGGCTACACCTTC	TRBJ1-2	TRBV7-9	many	-
CASSIEASRETQYF	TGTGCCAGTAGTATAGAGGCTAGTCGAGAGACCCAGTACTTC	TRBJ2-5	TRBV19	many	-
CASSYPELDSPLHF	TGTGCCAGCAGTTACCCAGAATTGGATTCACCCCTCCACTTT	TRBJ1-6	TRBV6-2/TRBV6-3	many	-
CASSQDPGHSYEQYF	TGCGCCAGCAGCCAAGACCCGGGACATAGCTACGAGCAGTACTTC	TRBJ2-7	TRBV4-1	many	-
CASSLIGRLNTEAFF	TGTGCCAGCAGTTTAATCGGGCGCCTGAACACTGAAGCTTTCTTT	TRBJ1-1	TRBV12-3/TRBV12-4	-	-
CASSFMSGGEGDTQYF	TGTGCCAGCAGCTTTATGTCAGGGGGTGAAGGAGATACGCAGTATTTT	TRBJ2-3	TRBV7-9	many	TRBD1
CASSRAPGQGFNEQFF	TGTGCCAGCAGTCGCGCTCCGGGACAGGGGTTTAATGAGCAGTTCTTC	TRBJ2-1	TRBV2	few	TRBD1
CASSFGRLGNTEAFF	TGTGCCAGCAGCTTCGGTAGGTTGGGGAACACTGAAGCTTTCTTT	TRBJ1-1	TRBV11-2	many	-
CASSRRPGLATDEQYF	TGTGCCAGCAGCCGCCGACCGGGACTAGCAACCGACGAGCAGTACTTC	TRBJ2-7	TRBV3-2	-	-
CASSSTTGSPYNEQFF	TGTGCCAGCAGCTCGACGACAGGGAGCCCCTACAATGAGCAGTTCTTC	TRBJ2-1	TRBV7-6	-	TRBD1
CAWNDREAGSYEQYF	TGTGCCTGGAACGACCGGGAAGCGGGATCCTACGAGCAGTACTTC	TRBJ2-7	TRBV30	few	TRBD2
CASSPGGGRGSNYEQYF	TGTGCCAGCTCACCCGGTGGAGGGCGGGGGTCCAACTACGAGCAGTACTTC	TRBJ2-7	TRBV18	few	TRBD2
CSAPGTSAGELFF	TGCAGCGCCCCCGGGACGTCGGCCGGGGAGCTGTTTTTT	TRBJ2-2	TRBV29-1	many	-
CATSRGTGWYQETQYF	TGTGCCACCTCCCGGGGGACAGGGTGGTACCAAGAGACCCAGTACTTC	TRBJ2-5	TRBV6-5	many	TRBD1
CASSSRHRQETQYF	TGTGCCAGCAGTTCCCGACACCGTCAAGAGACCCAGTACTTC	TRBJ2-5	TRBV12-3/TRBV12-4	many	-